Listed here are 16 T cell receptor beta chains from one sample, sequenced in a study of CD8+CD57+ T cells in acquired aplastic anemia. TCR beta VDJ and CDR3 were profiled, and genomic DNA was the template. TCRdb used MiXCR to reprocess the reads, holding one entry per CDR3 protein. The table records 100,000 to 150,000 distinct CDR3 sequences, 50% to 70% of them present only once. Individuals selected for sequencing had exhibited CD8+CD57+ cell expansion on flow cytometry. Sequenced sample: sorted CD4+, CD8+, or CD8+CD57+ T cells (not recorded which) from PBMCs. Receptors were obtained from a human donor with aplastic anemia.

The rearrangement uses TRBV20-1 and TRBJ1-1; D gene unclear. CDR1 and CDR2 (germline): DFQATT, SNEGSKA (reference sequence). The germline V and J ends were trimmed by 4 bases and 4 bases, with 19 bases remaining between them. This CDR3 spans 15 amino acids. The DNA for the CDR3 is TGCAGTGCTAAGGACGCTGAGGGTTCGAGCACTGAAGCTTTCTTT. Translated, it gives CSAKDAEGSSTEAFF.

The gene calls are TRBV29-1 and TRBJ2-5; 11 bases fit TRBD2. The CDR3 consists of 13 residues. CDR1 and CDR2 from the germline V gene are SQVTM and ANQGSEA. V shed 7 bases, J shed 5 bases, and the junction held 6 bases outside the gene matches. CDR3 residues: CSDVAGGPETQYF. The CDR3 DNA is TGCAGCGACGTAGCGGGGGGGCCGGAGACCCAGTACTTC.

CDR3 DNA sequence: TGCGCCAGCAGCGGGGGACAGGTTAAAACTCGGCAAGAGCAGTTCTTC. Residues: CASSGGQVKTRQEQFF. The genes are TRBV5-1 and TRBJ2-1; 8 nucleotides line up with TRBD1. The CDR3 has 16 amino acids. The ends lost 4 bases at V and 10 bases at J; junction bases unmatched: 16. Germline V gene sequence: CDR1 SGHRS, CDR2 YFSETQ.

The chain carries TRBV21-1 and TRBJ2-1; no DNA check was done on the table's D call, TRBD2. TRBV21-1 is a listed pseudogene. The CDR3 contains 19 residues. CDR3 protein: CASSKTSGGAGFSDNEQFF. The CDR3 coding sequence is TGTGCCAGCAGCAAAACTAGCGGGGGGGCTGGATTTTCCGACAATGAGCAGTTCTTC.

The V and J genes are TRBV19 and TRBJ2-3; the match to TRBD1 covers 7 bases. Trimming at V came to 4 bases and at J to 5 bases, leaving 9 bases not matched to a gene. This CDR3 spans 15 amino acids. The germline gives CDR1 LNHDA, CDR2 SQIVND (reference sequence). The CDR3 region is CASSRPAGGGDTQYF. The CDR3 DNA is TGTGCCAGTAGTAGGCCGGCAGGGGGTGGAGATACGCAGTATTTT.

This chain joins TRBV10-3 and TRBJ2-7, with D perhaps matching TRBD1 (6 bases). This CDR3 region has 13 residues. Between the trimmed V and J ends, which lost 0 bases and 7 bases, there was a span of 10 bases. Germline V gene lookup returns CDR1 ENHRY and CDR2 SYGVKD. The chain's CDR3 is CAISESVGGEQYF. In nucleotides, the CDR3 is TGTGCCATCAGTGAGTCGGTAGGGGGAGAGCAGTACTTC.

This sequence joins TRBV7-8 and TRBJ2-2, with 10 bases that match TRBD1. Losses at the gene ends were 5 bases for V and 3 bases for J; bases not matched to a gene: 3. The CDR3 is 15 residues long. Germline V gene sequence: CDR1 SGHVS, CDR2 FQNEAQ. The CDR3 DNA sequence: TGTGCCAGCAGCGGGACAGGGGTCGACACCGGGGAGCTGTTTTTT. Protein: CASSGTGVDTGELFF.

This clonotype was counted only a few times. This chain connects TRBV15 to TRBJ2-7; unclear D gene. This CDR3 comprises 15 residues. Per germline, CDR1 LNHNV and CDR2 YYDKDF (reference sequence). V was clipped by 0 bases and J by 0 bases, with 9 bases between them. In DNA form, the CDR3 reads TGTGCCACCAGCAGAGAAAGGGCGGACTCCTACGAGCAGTACTTC. Its translation: CATSRERADSYEQYF.

CDR3 coding DNA: TGTGCCAGCTGGGGATCACAACAAGAGACCCAGTACTTC. Translation gives CASWGSQQETQYF. The chain combines TRBV2 with TRBJ2-5; D unresolved. The germline V gene encodes CDR1 SNHLY and CDR2 FYNNEI. The CDR3 loop spans 13 amino acids. Trimming removed 8 bases from V and 2 bases from J, with 12 bases in between.

The chain recombines TRBV9 with TRBJ1-1; the D gene is possibly TRBD1 (5 bases). Trimming stripped 0 bases from V and 4 bases from J, with 7 bases between. The CDR3 totals 13 residues. Germline V lookup: CDR1 SGDLS, CDR2 YYNGEE. The CDR3 here is CASSVAGTTEAFF. CDR3 DNA sequence: TGTGCCAGCAGCGTAGCTGGGACCACTGAAGCTTTCTTT.

This clonotype appeared a few times. The chain uses TRBV24-1 and TRBJ2-2, with no clear D. Germline loops: CDR1 KGHDR, CDR2 SFDVKD. This CDR3 is 11 amino acids long. Trimming left V 5 bases short and J 5 bases short, with 2 bases between. The CDR3 loop reads CATSGTGELFF. In DNA form, the CDR3 reads TGTGCCACCAGTGGGACCGGGGAGCTGTTTTTT.

This clonotype has a handful of counts. Since a much larger clone is just one base distant, this may be a read error. The chain has TRBV9 and TRBJ2-7; possibly TRBD1 for D (6 bases). The length of the CDR3 is 15 residues. Germline CDR1 is SGDLS and CDR2 is YYNGEE. V dropped 0 bases and J dropped 2 bases, with 12 bases sitting between them. The CDR3 DNA is TGTGCCAGCAGCGTAGGGGACATGGGTCCCTACGAGCAGTACTTC. It specifies CASSVGDMGPYEQYF. The full variable domain, its missing parts supplied by reference TRBV9 and TRBJ2-7, is DSGVTQTPKHLITATGQRVTLRCSPRSGDLSVYWYQQSLDQGLQFLIQYYNGEERAKGNILERFSAQQFPDLHSELNLSSLELGDSALYFCASSVGDMGPYEQYFGPGTRLTVT.

This rearrangement joins TRBV7-3 to TRBJ2-5, with 8 nucleotides matching TRBD1. The V segment lost 9 bases and the J segment 11 bases; nucleotides outside the gene matches: 23. Germline V lookup: CDR1 SGHTA, CDR2 FQGTGA. The CDR3 runs to 16 residues. This CDR3 reads CASRVGPGGYYDEQYF. DNA of the CDR3: TGTGCCAGTAGGGTCGGACCAGGGGGCTACTACGATGAGCAGTACTTC.

This clonotype was observed many times. This chain uses TRBV15 with TRBJ1-1; TRBD1 agrees at 10 bases. The CDR3 is 15 amino acids. CDR1 and CDR2 from the germline V gene are LNHNV and YYDKDF (reference sequence). Trimming took 8 bases from V and 4 from J; bases not matched to a gene: 10. The CDR3 region has the DNA TGTGCCACCGGATCCACGCGGACAGGGGGCACTGAAGCTTTCTTT. It codes for CATGSTRTGGTEAFF. The full variable domain, completed using reference TRBV15 and TRBJ1-1, is DAMVIQNPRYQVTQFGKPVTLSCSQTLNHNVMYWYQQKSSQAPKLLFHYYDKDFNNEADTPDNFQSRRPNTSFCFLDIRSPGLGDTAMYLCATGSTRTGGTEAFFGQGTRLTVV.

CDR3 coding DNA: TGTGCCACCAGCAGACCGGGACAGGGCACCGGGGAGCTGTTTTTT. This sequence encodes CATSRPGQGTGELFF. The rearrangement links TRBV15 to TRBJ2-2, with 9 nucleotides matching TRBD1. Germline V CDR1 and CDR2: LNHNV, YYDKDF (reference sequence). V trimming: 2 bases; J trimming: 4 bases; junction bases outside the gene matches: 2. The CDR3 is 15 amino acids.

The V and J genes are TRBV5-1 and TRBJ2-1, with 7 bases fitting TRBD1. V lost 4 bases, J lost 0 bases, and 4 bases stayed unmatched. The CDR3 spans 15 residues. The V gene's germline CDR1 is SGHRS and CDR2 YFSETQ. CDR3 coding DNA: TGCGCCAGCAGCCAGGGACAGAGCTCCTACAATGAGCAGTTCTTC. Translation: CASSQGQSSYNEQFF.